Here is one T cell receptor beta chain with its context. This record comes from a study of control samples from healthy donors and cancer patients. TCRdb's copy holds only in-frame clones and misses some; the assay was immunoSEQ multiplex PCR. The data hold roughly 95,000 clones, with about 89% observed a single time. The CDR3 length is 15 residues. The ends lost 4 bases at V and 5 bases at J; junction bases unmatched: 8. The V gene's germline CDR1 is LGHDT and CDR2 YNNKEL (reference sequence). Sequencing was carried out using blood. The receptor's source is a woman aged 25 to 45 in good health. The genes are TRBV3-1 (or the pseudogene TRBV3-2) and TRBJ2-5; 9 nucleotides align to TRBD2. The CDR3 nucleotides read TGTGCCAGCAGCCGGCCTAGCGGGGCCCGGGAGACCCAGTACTTC. Protein: CASSRPSGARETQYF.